Presented here are 5 T cell receptor beta chains from one specimen sequenced in a study of T-cell reconstitution after alpha-beta-depleted transplantation in children. Researchers prepared the TCRbeta library using unique molecular identifiers, the study reports. One entry per CDR3 protein, called by TCRdb with MiXCR from the PCR reads. The table includes around 960,000 distinct CDR3 sequences, about 31% detected once. Source: PBMCs, mostly from graft donor cells, taken 360 days after TCRalphabeta/CD19-depleted stem cell transplant. Receptor source: a boy under two years old who had a stem cell transplant for SCID, so the T cells may come from the graft donor.

The chain links TRBV4-1 to TRBJ2-2; D possibly matches TRBD1 or TRBD2 (5 bases each). The CDR3 is made up of 16 amino acids. Trimming removed 0 bases at V and 8 bases at J, with 16 bases between. CDR1 is MGHRA, CDR2 YSYEKL, per germline. CDR3 DNA: TGCGCCAGCAGCCAAGATCAGGGCAGACTATGGGGGGAGCTGTTTTTT. As protein: CASSQDQGRLWGELFF.

The sample holds many counts of this clonotype. The rearrangement uses TRBV5-1 and TRBJ2-3; no clear D. The germline V gene encodes CDR1 SGHRS and CDR2 YFSETQ. The ends were cut back, 6 bases at V and 2 bases at J, with 13 bases in the middle. The CDR3 has 14 residues. The CDR3, as DNA: TGCGCCAGCACCCCGGGCGGATACACAGATACGCAGTATTTT. This gives the protein CASTPGGYTDTQYF.

This chain joins TRBV13 and TRBJ2-1; tentatively, D is TRBD1 (5 bases). The CDR3 has 16 amino acids. Between the trimmed V and J ends, which lost 3 bases and 2 bases, there was a span of 14 bases. Germline loops: CDR1 PRHDT, CDR2 FYEKMQ (reference sequence). The CDR3 sequence: CASSFLGRVTYNEQFF. The DNA of the CDR3 is TGTGCCAGCAGCTTTTTGGGCAGGGTCACCTACAATGAGCAGTTCTTC.

The V gene is TRBV19, the J gene TRBJ1-5, with D perhaps TRBD1 (6 bases). Trimming took 5 bases from V and 7 from J, leaving 18 bases between them. Germline CDR1 and CDR2: LNHDA and SQIVND (reference sequence). The CDR3 contains 15 residues. In DNA form, the CDR3 reads TGTGCCAGTAGTCCCGCGGGACACAGGCTACAGCCCCAGCATTTT. Amino acids: CASSPAGHRLQPQHF.

The chain has TRBV20-1 and TRBJ2-1; D gene ambiguous. CDR3 length: 13 residues. Trimming left V 3 bases short and J 6 bases short, with 12 bases between. Germline V lookup: CDR1 DFQATT, CDR2 SNEGSKA (reference sequence). CDR3 coding DNA: TGCAGTGCTAGTAGAGGTGGGGTCAATGAGCAGTTCTTC. Protein: CSASRGGVNEQFF.